Below, 21 T cell receptor beta chains from the same sample are listed, as sequenced in a study of Ad26.COV2.S vaccination and SARS-CoV-2 variants. Measured with immunoSEQ multiplex PCR; TCRdb has only the in-frame clones, and not every one. The table has about 400,000 clones, 88% seen once; the top ten hold less than 4%. The treatment denotes: about 20 received Ad26.COV2.S at low or high dose, single or two shots; a few received placebo; per-sample allocation not given. At day 63 after the first vaccine or placebo injection, samples were drawn. Sequencing used peripheral blood, obtained in a trial of Ad26.COV2.S vaccine versus placebo. The receptors shown here come from a person aged 18 to 59 who received the Ad26.COV2.S COVID-19 vaccine or a placebo.

This chain connects TRBV19 to TRBJ2-3; 8 nucleotides align to TRBD2. The germline gives CDR1 LNHDA, CDR2 SQIVND (reference sequence). The CDR3 covers 15 residues. V lost 6 bases and J lost 2; bases outside the gene matches: 7. CDR3 sequence: CASSPAGVITDTQYF. CDR3 nucleotides: TGTGCCAGTAGCCCAGCGGGGGTGATCACAGATACGCAGTATTTT.

The CDR3 reads CASTSAIVDQPQHF. The CDR3 DNA sequence: TGTGCCAGCACGTCGGCTATCGTGGATCAGCCCCAGCATTTT. The chain links TRBV6-5 to TRBJ1-5; no clear D gene. Germline CDR1 MNHEY, CDR2 SVGAGI. This CDR3 region has 14 residues. The V and J ends lost 7 bases and 5 bases respectively, with 15 bases between them.

The genes are TRBV7-2 and TRBJ1-1; TRBD1 agrees at 7 bases. CDR1 is SGHTA and CDR2 is FQGNSA in the germline V gene. J gave up 2 bases and V 1 base, and 7 bases lay outside the gene matches. The CDR3 spans 16 residues. The CDR3 nucleotides are TGTGCCAGCAGCTTAGTCCGGACAGGAGGCAACACTGAAGCTTTCTTT. Encoded protein: CASSLVRTGGNTEAFF.

The rearrangement uses TRBV19 and TRBJ2-1; TRBD2 is a possible D gene (6 bases). V lost 2 bases to trimming and J lost 7 bases, with 15 bases between them. Germline V gene data show CDR1 as LNHDA and CDR2 as SQIVND (reference sequence). CDR3 length: 15 amino acids. CDR3 loop: CASSIWTGVTNEQFF. The CDR3 DNA reads TGTGCCAGTAGTATATGGACGGGGGTTACGAATGAGCAGTTCTTC.

The chain employs TRBV5-6 and TRBJ1-2, with D perhaps TRBD1 (5 bases). The germline V and J ends were trimmed by 4 bases and 1 base, with 17 bases remaining between them. CDR1 SGHDT and CDR2 YYEEEE come from the germline V gene. The CDR3 totals 16 residues. The chain's CDR3 is CASSATGTEYNYGYTF. CDR3 bases: TGTGCCAGCAGCGCCACCGGGACGGAGTATAACTATGGCTACACCTTC.

The chain employs TRBV4-3 and TRBJ2-3, with unresolved D. Germline CDR1 and CDR2: LGHNA and YSLEER. CDR3 length: 14 amino acids. V was shortened by 4 bases and J by 5 bases, with 13 bases between the two germline ends. CDR3 nucleotide sequence: TGCGCCAGCAGCCCCGGCAGGAGCCTAGATACGCAGTATTTT. It yields the protein CASSPGRSLDTQYF.

The rearrangement links TRBV6-2 or TRBV6-3 to TRBJ2-5; 7 nucleotides align to TRBD1. V shed 0 bases and J 2 bases; nucleotides not matched to a gene: 15. The germline CDR1 and CDR2 sequences are MNHEY and SVGEGT. The CDR3 contains 19 residues. The CDR3 DNA follows: TGTGCCAGCAGTTACTCGATCTATGAAAAGGGGGCGAATCAAGAGACCCAGTACTTC. It translates to CASSYSIYEKGANQETQYF.

The genes are TRBV6-6 and TRBJ1-6; D not resolved. Germline V gene sequence: CDR1 MNHNY, CDR2 SVGAGI (reference sequence). V was trimmed by 2 bases and J by 7 bases, leaving 6 bases between them. CDR3 length: 13 residues. CDR3 sequence (DNA): TGTGCCAGCAGTTACGCGGCAAATTCACCCCTCCACTTT. Protein: CASSYAANSPLHF.

The V call is TRBV28, the J call TRBJ1-1; TRBD1 agrees at 7 bases. This CDR3 is 14 amino acids long. Per the germline V gene, CDR1 is MDHEN and CDR2 is SYDVKM. After removal of 3 bases from V and 8 bases from J, the junction contained 9 bases not matched to a gene. The CDR3 nucleotides are TGTGCCAGCAGTTTCAGGGGGGGGTACTTGGAAGCTTTCTTT. Translating it yields CASSFRGGYLEAFF.

The CDR3 coding sequence is TGTGCCAGCTCACGCGGGGGTAGCAATCAGCCCCAGCATTTT. This sequence encodes CASSRGGSNQPQHF. The chain is built from TRBV18 and TRBJ1-5, with D perhaps TRBD1 (5 bases). The CDR3 is made up of 14 amino acids. The V end lost 4 bases, the J end lost 0 bases, and 7 bases lay between the germline ends. Per germline, CDR1 KGHSH and CDR2 LQKENI.

The V call is TRBV4-3, the J call TRBJ2-5, with D possibly matching TRBD1 (5 bases). The CDR3 loop spans 14 amino acids. V was trimmed by 1 base and J by 2 bases, leaving 8 bases between them. CDR1 LGHNA and CDR2 YSLEER come from the germline V gene. This CDR3 is CASSQGTTQETQYF. The CDR3 coding sequence is TGCGCCAGCAGCCAAGGGACAACTCAAGAGACCCAGTACTTC.

The genes are TRBV7-9 and TRBJ2-7; a weak D match, TRBD2 (5 bases). The germline V gene encodes CDR1 SEHNR and CDR2 FQNEAQ (reference sequence). Trimming took off 5 bases at V and 0 bases at J, with 14 bases between the two ends. The CDR3 is 15 amino acids. CDR3 DNA: TGTGCCAGCAGCCCGGGGTCGGCGGCCTCCTACGAGCAGTACTTC. Translation: CASSPGSAASYEQYF.

V and J are TRBV4-3 and TRBJ2-5; D may be TRBD2 (6 bases). This CDR3 contains 15 residues. V gave up 4 bases and J gave up 4 bases, with 16 bases separating them. Germline assignment: CDR1 LGHNA and CDR2 YSLEER. The chain's CDR3 is CASSPFGSSGETQYF. CDR3 sequence (DNA): TGCGCCAGCAGCCCTTTCGGTAGTAGCGGAGAGACCCAGTACTTC.

The J gene is TRBJ1-5, the V gene TRBV7-8; 9 positions agree with TRBD1. This CDR3 comprises 16 residues. The trim removed 3 bases at V and 6 bases at J, leaving 9 bases unmatched. The V gene's germline CDR1 is SGHVS and CDR2 FQNEAQ. The chain's CDR3 is CASSLFHGTGTQPQHF. CDR3 bases: TGTGCCAGCAGCTTGTTTCACGGGACAGGGACTCAGCCCCAGCATTTT.

This sequence joins TRBV27 and TRBJ1-4, with D hard to call. Germline loops: CDR1 MNHEY, CDR2 SMNVEV (reference sequence). V gave up 4 bases and J gave up 2 bases, with 17 bases separating them. This CDR3 spans 17 amino acids. The CDR3 loop is CASSSELPVLTNEKLFF. The DNA for the CDR3 is TGTGCCAGCAGTTCGGAGCTTCCCGTTTTGACTAATGAAAAACTGTTTTTT.

This chain connects TRBV24-1 to TRBJ1-2; a weak D match, TRBD1 (5 bases). V lost 3 bases to trimming and J lost 2 bases, with 9 bases between them. The germline gives CDR1 KGHDR, CDR2 SFDVKD. The CDR3 covers 14 residues. CDR3 coding DNA: TGTGCCACCAGTGATCAACGGACAAACTATGGCTACACCTTC. Amino acid sequence: CATSDQRTNYGYTF.

A single count supports this clone. The chain recombines TRBV9 with TRBJ2-7, with TRBD1 identical over 9 bases. The CDR3 sequence is 14 residues long. With 0 bases clipped from V and 5 bases from J, the junction kept 3 bases outside the gene matches. Germline V gives CDR1 SGDLS, CDR2 YYNGEE. DNA of the CDR3: TGTGCCAGCAGCGTAGGGGACAGGGTCAACGAGCAGTACTTC. Translating it yields CASSVGDRVNEQYF.

This rearrangement joins TRBV12-3 or TRBV12-4 to TRBJ1-2; no clear D. V was cut by 3 bases and J by 0 bases, with 5 bases left in between. This CDR3 has 13 residues. The CDR3 loop is CASSLDSNYGYTF. As DNA, the CDR3 is TGTGCCAGCAGTTTGGATTCTAACTATGGCTACACCTTC.

This chain joins TRBV28 and TRBJ1-2, with TRBD1 matching 9 bases. This CDR3 region has 17 residues. CDR1 is MDHEN and CDR2 is SYDVKM in the germline V gene. Trimming took 5 bases from V and 0 from J; bases not matched to a gene: 10. This CDR3 reads CASSPQLQGAANYGYTF. DNA for the CDR3: TGTGCCAGCAGTCCACAATTACAGGGGGCGGCTAACTATGGCTACACCTTC.

The chain employs TRBV29-1 and TRBJ2-7; a weak D match, TRBD1 (5 bases). This CDR3 contains 12 residues. The V and J ends lost 1 base and 6 bases respectively, with 10 bases between them. The germline V gene encodes CDR1 SQVTM and CDR2 ANQGSEA. Here the CDR3 DNA reads TGCAGCGTTGAAGGGGGCGGTGCCGAGCAGTACTTC. It translates to CSVEGGGAEQYF.

The J gene is TRBJ2-7, the V gene TRBV5-6; 9 bases line up with TRBD1. CDR3 length: 17 amino acids. J gave up 3 bases and V 2 bases, and 12 bases lay outside the gene matches. The germline gives CDR1 SGHDT, CDR2 YYEEEE. The CDR3 sequence is CASSFTSWTGEIYEQYF. For the CDR3, the DNA is TGTGCCAGCAGCTTCACTAGCTGGACAGGGGAGATCTACGAGCAGTACTTC.